This T cell receptor (beta chain) was sequenced for a study of cytomegalovirus exposure and HLA in healthy donors (dated by TCRdb to about 2017). With regard to the full study: The 666 repertoires of the first cohort and the 110 or so validation repertoires were produced on the same platform, according to a later analysis. The study aimed to test whether signatures of past pathogen exposure could be identified by cataloging public T cell receptors. Along with the roughly 700-subject first cohort, a separate validation cohort of 120 different subjects was used. High-throughput TCR immunosequencing, statistical association of individual TCRs with disease status, and machine learning were combined to predict cytomegalovirus infection status.

V is cut by 4 bases and J by 2 bases, and the space between the germline ends is 9 bases. The CDR3 holds 14 amino acids from the cysteine to the phenylalanine. The kept DNA is CDR3 alone, 42 bases in frame from the first base. CDR1 and CDR2, per the germline V gene, are KGHSH and LQKENI. General conclusions and limits of the study: A later analysis had no HLA typing for the validation cohort, so co-occurrence there was scored across all 130 or so repertoires. A later analysis found that TCRs clustered in the first cohort also tended to co-occur in the 120 validation repertoires, with approximately 93% of cluster scores above 0. The study listed 150 to 200 TCR beta chains as associated with cytomegalovirus. Most TCR sequences were seen in very few donors, while some public TCRs were found in many individuals. According to the authors, the approach could potentially be generalized to other disease states and immunological phenotypes. In vitro tests confirmed that a few of the cytomegalovirus-associated TCR beta chains recognize cytomegalovirus antigens. The classifier was reported to diagnose cytomegalovirus status with high specificity and sensitivity in both the original cohort and the validation cohort.

The donors belonged to the validation cohort of under 150 subjects, which was separate from the approximately 700-subject first cohort. With respect to this clone: It has no known antigen specificity. No base quality values were provided; no much bigger clone lies one nucleotide off.

The library was made by the immunoSEQ multiplex PCR assay. Turning to the authors' computational methods: A statistical classification framework was built for diagnosing cytomegalovirus status from the catalog of TCR beta chain sequences. What TCRdb holds here is the immuneACCESS table cut down to in-frame rearrangements. Part of the clones is not present; checked against another copy, under half of the missing clones reflect an unresolved V gene, and the others are unexplained. Clone size and V and J calls were adopted from that table, with D and trimming inferred from the DNA. For this sample the table gives roughly 120,000 clones, of which less than 90% were detected only once. The top ten clonotypes cover 4% to 5.5% of the sample.

Rearrangement joined TRBV18 to TRBJ1-5; matching of 5 bases hints at TRBD1 as the D gene. Sequenced: PBMCs. The clonotype originates from a man between 18 and 29 years old in good health and CMV-seropositive. In nucleotide form, the sequence is TGTGCCAGCTCACGAGAGACAGGCAATCAGCCCCAGCATTTT. The resulting protein is CASSRETGNQPQHF. Beyond the CDR3, the reference TRBV18 and TRBJ1-5 genes provide the residues; the full variable domain reads: NAGVMQNPRHLVRRRGQEARLRCSPMKGHSHVYWYRQLPEEGLKFMVYLQKENIIDESGMPKERFSAEFPKEGPSILRIQQVVRGDSAAYFCASSRETGNQPQHFGDGTRLSIL.